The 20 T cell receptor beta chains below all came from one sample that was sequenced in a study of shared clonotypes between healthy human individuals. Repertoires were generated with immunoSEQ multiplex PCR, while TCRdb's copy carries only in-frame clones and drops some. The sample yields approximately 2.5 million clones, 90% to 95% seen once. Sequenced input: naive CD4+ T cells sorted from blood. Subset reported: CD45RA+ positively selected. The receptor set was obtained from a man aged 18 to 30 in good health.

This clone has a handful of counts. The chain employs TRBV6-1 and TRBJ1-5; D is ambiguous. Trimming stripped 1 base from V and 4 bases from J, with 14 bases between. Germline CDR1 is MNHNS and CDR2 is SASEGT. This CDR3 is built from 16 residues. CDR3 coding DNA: TGTGCCAGCAGTGAAGGGGCCGGGTCTCCAAATCAGCCCCAGCATTTT. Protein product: CASSEGAGSPNQPQHF.

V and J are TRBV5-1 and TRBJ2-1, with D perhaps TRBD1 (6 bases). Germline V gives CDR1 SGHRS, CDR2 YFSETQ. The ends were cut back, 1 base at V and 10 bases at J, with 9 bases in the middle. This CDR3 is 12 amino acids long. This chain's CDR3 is CASSLQGSEQFF. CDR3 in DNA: TGCGCCAGCAGCTTGCAGGGGTCGGAGCAGTTCTTC.

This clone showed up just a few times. The CDR3 sequence: CASVHGGANQPQHF. The DNA for the CDR3 is TGTGCCTCAGTCCACGGAGGGGCCAATCAGCCCCAGCATTTT. The chain recombines TRBV27 with TRBJ1-5, with TRBD1 as a possible D gene (5 bases). Germline lookup yields CDR1 MNHEY and CDR2 SMNVEV (reference sequence). V was clipped by 11 bases and J by 3 bases, with 17 bases between them. The CDR3 contains 14 residues.

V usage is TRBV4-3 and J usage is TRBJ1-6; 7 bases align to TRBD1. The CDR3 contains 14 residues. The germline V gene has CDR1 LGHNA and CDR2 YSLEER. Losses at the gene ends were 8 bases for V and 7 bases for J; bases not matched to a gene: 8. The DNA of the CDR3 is TGCGCCAGCCGACCCGGGACAGAGAATTCACCCCTCCACTTT. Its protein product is CASRPGTENSPLHF.

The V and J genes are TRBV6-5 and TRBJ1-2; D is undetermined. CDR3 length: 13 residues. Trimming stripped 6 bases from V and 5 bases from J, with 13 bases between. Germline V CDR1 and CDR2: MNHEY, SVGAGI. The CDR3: CASRGARGYGYTF. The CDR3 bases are TGTGCCAGCAGAGGAGCTAGAGGGTATGGCTACACCTTC.

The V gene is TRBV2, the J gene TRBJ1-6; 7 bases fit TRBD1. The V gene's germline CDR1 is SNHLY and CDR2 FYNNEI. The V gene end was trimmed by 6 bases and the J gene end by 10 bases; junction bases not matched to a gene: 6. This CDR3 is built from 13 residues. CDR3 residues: CASRTGEESPLHF. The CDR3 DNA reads TGTGCCAGCAGAACAGGGGAAGAATCACCCCTCCACTTT.

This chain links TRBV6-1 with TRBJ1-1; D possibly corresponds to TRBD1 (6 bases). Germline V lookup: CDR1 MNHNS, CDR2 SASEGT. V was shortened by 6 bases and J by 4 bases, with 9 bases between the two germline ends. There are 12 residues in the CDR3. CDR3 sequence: CASRRGSTEAFF. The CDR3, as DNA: TGTGCCAGCAGGAGGGGGAGCACTGAAGCTTTCTTT.

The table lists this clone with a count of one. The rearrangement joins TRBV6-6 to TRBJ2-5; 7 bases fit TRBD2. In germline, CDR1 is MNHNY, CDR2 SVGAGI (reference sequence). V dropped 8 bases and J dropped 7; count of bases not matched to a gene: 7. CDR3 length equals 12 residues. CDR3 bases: TGTGCCAGCTATGAGCGGGAAGCGACCCAGTACTTC. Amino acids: CASYEREATQYF.

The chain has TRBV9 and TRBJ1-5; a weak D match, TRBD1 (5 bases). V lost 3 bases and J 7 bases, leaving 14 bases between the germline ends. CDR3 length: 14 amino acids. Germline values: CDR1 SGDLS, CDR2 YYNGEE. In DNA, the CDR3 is TGTGCCAGCAGCGCGGGGCGGGGTCAACAGCCCCAGCATTTT. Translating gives CASSAGRGQQPQHF.

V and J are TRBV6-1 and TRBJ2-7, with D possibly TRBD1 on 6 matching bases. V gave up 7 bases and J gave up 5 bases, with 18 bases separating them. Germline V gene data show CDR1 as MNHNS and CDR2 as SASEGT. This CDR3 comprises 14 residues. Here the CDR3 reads CASTWMGAQDEQYF. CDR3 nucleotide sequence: TGTGCCAGCACCTGGATGGGGGCACAGGACGAGCAGTACTTC.

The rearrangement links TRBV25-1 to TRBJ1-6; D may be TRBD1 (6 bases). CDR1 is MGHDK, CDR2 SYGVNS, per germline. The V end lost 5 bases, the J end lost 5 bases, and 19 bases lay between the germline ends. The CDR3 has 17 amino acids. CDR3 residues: CASSTHLGGSDNSPLHF. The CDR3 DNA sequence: TGTGCCAGCAGTACTCACCTAGGGGGAAGCGATAATTCACCCCTCCACTTT.

Here the CDR3 DNA reads TGTGCCAGCAGCCCGGACAGGGGGCGGGATACGCAGTATTTT. Its translation: CASSPDRGRDTQYF. V and J are TRBV5-4 and TRBJ2-3; TRBD1 matches at 11 bases. This CDR3 region has 14 residues. Unmatched junction bases numbered 4, after V lost 4 bases and J lost 6 bases. Germline CDR1 SGHNT, CDR2 YYREEE (reference sequence).

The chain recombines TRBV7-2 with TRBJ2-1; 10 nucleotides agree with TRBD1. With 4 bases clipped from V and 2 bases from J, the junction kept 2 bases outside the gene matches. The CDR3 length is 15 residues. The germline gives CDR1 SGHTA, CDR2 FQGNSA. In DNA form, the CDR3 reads TGTGCCAGCAGCTCCGGACAGGGGGCCTACAATGAGCAGTTCTTC. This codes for CASSSGQGAYNEQFF.

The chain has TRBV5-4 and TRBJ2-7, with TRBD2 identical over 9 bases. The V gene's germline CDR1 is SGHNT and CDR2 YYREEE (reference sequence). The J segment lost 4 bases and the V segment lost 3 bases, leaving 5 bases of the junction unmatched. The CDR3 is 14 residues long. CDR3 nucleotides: TGTGCCAGCAGCTCCGGGACTAGCATGTACGAGCAGTACTTC. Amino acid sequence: CASSSGTSMYEQYF.

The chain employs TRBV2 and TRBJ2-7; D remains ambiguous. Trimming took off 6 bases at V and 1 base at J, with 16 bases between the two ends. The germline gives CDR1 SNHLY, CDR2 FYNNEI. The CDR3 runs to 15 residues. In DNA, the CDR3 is TGTGCCAGCAGCCCCCAGACCAAGACTTCCTACGAGCAGTACTTC. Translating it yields CASSPQTKTSYEQYF. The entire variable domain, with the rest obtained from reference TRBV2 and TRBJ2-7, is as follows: EPEVTQTPSHQVTQMGQEVILRCVPISNHLYFYWYRQILGQKVEFLVSFYNNEISEKSEIFDDQFSVERPDGSNFTLKIRSTKLEDSAMYFCASSPQTKTSYEQYFGPGTRLTVT.

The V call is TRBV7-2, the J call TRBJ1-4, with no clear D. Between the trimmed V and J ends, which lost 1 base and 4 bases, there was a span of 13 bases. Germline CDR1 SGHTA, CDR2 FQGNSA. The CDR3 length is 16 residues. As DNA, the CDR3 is TGTGCCAGCAGCTTAGACAGACTGCTCATTAATGAAAAACTGTTTTTT. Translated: CASSLDRLLINEKLFF.

CDR3: CASSRSGASGTGELFF. For the CDR3, the DNA is TGTGCCAGCAGCCGTTCTGGGGCTAGCGGGACCGGGGAGCTGTTTTTT. The chain recombines TRBV5-6 with TRBJ2-2; 8 bases are a match to TRBD2. CDR1 and CDR2 from the germline V gene are SGHDT and YYEEEE. J was trimmed by 5 bases and V by 4 bases; bases with no gene match: 10. This CDR3 region has 16 residues.

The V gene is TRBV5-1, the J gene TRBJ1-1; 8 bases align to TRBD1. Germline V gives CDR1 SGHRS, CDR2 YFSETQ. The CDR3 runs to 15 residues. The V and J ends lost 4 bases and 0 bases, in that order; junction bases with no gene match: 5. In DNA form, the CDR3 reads TGCGCCAGCAGCGGAATGGGACAGGTGAACACTGAAGCTTTCTTT. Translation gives CASSGMGQVNTEAFF.

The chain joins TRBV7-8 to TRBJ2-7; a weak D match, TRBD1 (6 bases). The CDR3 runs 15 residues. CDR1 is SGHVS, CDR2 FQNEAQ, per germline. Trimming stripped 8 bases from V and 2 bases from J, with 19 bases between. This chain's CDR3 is CASGAWGQGPYEQYF. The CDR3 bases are TGTGCCAGCGGAGCTTGGGGACAAGGGCCCTACGAGCAGTACTTC.

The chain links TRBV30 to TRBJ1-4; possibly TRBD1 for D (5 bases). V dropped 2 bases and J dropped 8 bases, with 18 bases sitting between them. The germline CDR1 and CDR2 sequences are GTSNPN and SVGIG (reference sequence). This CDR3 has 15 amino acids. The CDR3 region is CAWSHRASSGEKLFF. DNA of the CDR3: TGTGCCTGGAGTCATAGGGCCAGCTCAGGGGAAAAACTGTTTTTT.